This TCR beta chain emerged from a study of cytomegalovirus exposure and HLA in healthy donors (dated 2017 in TCRdb). Looking at the study overall: According to an earlier analysis of around 600 of the donors, 200 million or so T cells yielded roughly 110 million unique TCR beta sequences and approximately 300 Gb of sequence data. Around 320 gigabases of sequencing data and 80 million or so unique TCR sequences were included in an early release covering several hundred HLA-typed donors. Of the 350 to 400 genotyped donors, roughly 80% fell in the genetic ancestry cluster associated with self-reported Caucasian donors. The aim of the study was to test whether cataloging public T cell receptors could identify signatures of past pathogen exposure. The T cell repertoires of 666 subjects were profiled by immunosequencing and related to cytomegalovirus serostatus. Along with the roughly 710-subject first cohort, a separate validation cohort of over a hundred different subjects was used. High-throughput TCR immunosequencing, statistical association of individual TCRs with disease status, and machine learning were combined to predict cytomegalovirus infection status. In a later analysis, previously published TCR beta repertoires from more than 500 donors were re-analyzed and high-resolution HLA genotyping was added so that TCR occurrence patterns could be studied. Rather than using new phenotypic data, the later analysis identified candidate immune exposures from TCR beta sequences and from how often those sequences occurred across donors. In an earlier analysis of 587 of the donors, high-throughput TCR beta sequencing was used to judge whether each TCR beta V gene segment behaved as functional or pseudogenic. Donor age, sex, ethnicity and CMV serostatus were collected together with the repertoire data. A later genetic analysis took genome-wide SNP genotypes for 398 of the 666 donors and used that subset as a discovery cohort. All discovery cohort repertoires had been generated on a single sequencing platform. Both class I and class II loci were covered by HLA typing, at four-digit resolution. Typing coverage differed by locus: A, B, C, DRB1 and DQB1 were typed in roughly 620-630 donors, DQA1 in 522, DPA1 in 606, and DPB1 in around 440. Four or five DR-DQ haplotypes were handled as single units for association and clustering because linkage in the cohort was strong. Among several hundred genotyped donors of the cohort, an average of about 240,000 unique TCR beta nucleotide sequences was sequenced per donor, of which about 19% were non-productive.

As to this clone: The antigen it binds to is not known. Qualities for individual bases were not recorded, and no much larger clone is one base off.

Library creation used the immunoSEQ multiplex PCR assay. For the multiplex PCR, a mixture combining 60 forward primers for TCR Vbeta segments and 13 reverse primers for TCR Jbeta segments was used. The CDR3 region of rearranged TCR beta genes was amplified from genomic DNA by a multiplex PCR assay. The amplified TCR beta libraries were sequenced on the Illumina HiSeq System as 87-base-pair reads. The original pipeline was this. A later analysis counted tens of millions of unique TCR beta chains across the 640 or so repertoires, and roughly 9.9 million of these chains were shared by at least two donors. Raw reads were error-corrected and collapsed into unique sequences by a nearest-neighbor algorithm in which closely related sequences were merged to remove PCR and sequencing errors. V, D and J gene segments were assigned by aligning CDR3 sequences to IMGT reference sequences. For a sequence to be retained, a match of at least six nucleotides was required to both a V gene segment and a J gene segment. Rearrangements were called productive when the CDR3 lacked stop codons and stayed in frame with V and J; all others were non-productive. Following IMGT convention, CDR3 was defined as the stretch from the second conserved V-encoded cysteine to the conserved J-encoded phenylalanine. The earlier analysis of approximately 590 of the donors excluded any sequence lacking an unambiguous match to a single V gene segment. An earlier analysis of approximately 590 of the donors classified V segments as functional when productive rearrangements were above 56.7% and as segregating when the standard deviation between donors was above 5%. A statistical classification framework was developed to diagnose cytomegalovirus status using the catalog of TCR beta chain sequences. In a later analysis, TCR nucleotide sequences were compared against IMGT/GENE-DB human TR gene sequences so that V and J genes could be assigned. The TCRdist pipeline was used in a later analysis to assign CDR3 sequences and most-parsimonious VDJ recombination scenarios. In a later analysis, every TCR beta chain was defined by the combination of its CDR3 amino acid sequence and its V-gene family, and reads without a unique V-gene family were dropped. As a way to deal with suspected cross-contamination and a sequencing artifact, a later analysis dropped approximately 590 nucleotide sequences that were highly shared and had low generation probability. In a later analysis, a clonal expansion index was calculated for each public chain from normalized within-repertoire ranks of inferred template counts. Generation probabilities in a later analysis came from a VDJ recombination model fitted to out-of-frame rearrangements, and those results were checked against IGoR. In a later analysis, hypergeometric tests were used to score TCR-TCR, TCR-HLA and TCR-CMV co-occurrence, with a repertoire-size bias correction applied to TCR pairs. False discovery rates were estimated in a later analysis by permuting HLA or CMV assignments 20 times. In a later analysis, co-occurring TCRs were grouped with DBSCAN, and TCRdist sequence similarity was added when clustering was performed within HLA-allele-positive subsets. Repertoires with fewer than 30,000 or more than 120,000 public chains were left out of co-occurrence clustering, as were a few repertoires with anomalous nucleotide sharing. TCRdb obtained this table from immuneACCESS and retained in-frame rearrangements with V and J assigned. These tables miss some clones; where compared with another copy, unresolved V genes account for less than half of the shortfall, and the remainder is unexplained. V, J and clone size are those of that table, while D and trimming were read from the DNA. The sample records approximately 200,000 clones, around 79% of which are singletons. The ten largest clones add up to over 1.5% of the sample.

Results the study describes overall, beyond this receptor: According to the authors, the approach could potentially be generalized to other disease states and immunological phenotypes. Most CMV-associated TCR beta chains appeared to be HLA-restricted in a later analysis, and the HLA associations seemed to be driven largely by CMV exposure. A further reported finding was that TCR beta sequences accurately predicted the HLA-A and HLA-B alleles for most subjects in the first cohort. A total of fewer than 200 TCR beta chains were listed by the study as associated with cytomegalovirus. In a later analysis, TCR association rates were found to vary across HLA loci, with the most associated TCRs seen for DRB1 alleles and the fewest for HLA-C alleles. Strong co-occurrence of HLA alleles, especially DR and DQ, made assigning TCR associations to individual alleles difficult. In this cohort, only TCR beta chains were sequenced, and detectable features were limited by the absence of alpha or paired-chain data. A group of highly shared sequence variants was considered likely to be a technical artifact of the sequencing pipeline. An earlier analysis of around 500 of the donors showed that most TCR beta V segments appeared in productive rearrangements either about 87% or about 30% of the time, which broadly matched IMGT annotations. A later genetic analysis reported fewer N-insertions in productive TCRs among donors in an Asian-associated ancestry cluster than the approximately 670-donor mean. In a later genetic analysis, a missense DCLRE1C variant was associated with V-gene and J-gene trimming of TCR beta chains, and the association was replicated in an independent cohort. Because counts were too low, roughly 18 rarely observed V segments, including chromosome 9 orphons, were left out of the earlier analysis of some 600 of the donors. Correlated functional status among segregating V segments might reflect linkage disequilibrium, but an unknown experimental factor could not be ruled out. Across donors, most TCR sequences were observed very rarely, whereas some public TCRs were present in many individuals. A few of the identified cytomegalovirus-associated TCR beta chains were confirmed in vitro to be specific for cytomegalovirus antigens. For the cohort, immune exposure information was limited to CMV serostatus. Sequencing depth was assumed to be roughly uniform across donors in the presence/absence analyses, though that assumption may not hold. Because HLA typing was unavailable for some donors at each locus, only the typed subset was used in association tests. In a later analysis, some 17,000 TCR beta sequences were associated with specific HLA alleles at a false discovery rate of 0.05. According to a later analysis, parvovirus B19, influenza, CMV and Epstein-Barr virus appeared linked to several top co-occurrence clusters. Compared with equally common non-associated chains, HLA-associated TCR beta chains in a later analysis were more clonally expanded and had lower generation probabilities. The classifier was reported to diagnose cytomegalovirus status with high specificity and sensitivity in both the original cohort and the validation cohort.

In total, around 600 healthy bone marrow donors made up the cohort. At the time of sampling, every cohort member was nominally healthy, though immune exposures that went unrecorded were likely present. The donor tested CMV seropositive and was one of the 289 seropositive cohort members. A peripheral blood sample was provided by each donor, and peripheral blood mononuclear cells were used for TCR beta sequencing. Genomic DNA extraction from the blood cell samples was performed with the Qiagen DNeasy Blood Extraction Kit. This sequence originates from a girl under 18 in good health and CMV-seropositive. Sequencing was performed on PBMCs.

The CDR3 here reads CASSRGRGNSPLHF. The nucleotides read TGTGCCAGCAGTCGAGGTCGGGGGAATTCACCCCTCCACTTT. This receptor chain uses TRBV6-5 and TRBJ1-6; TRBD1 is a weak D gene call, 5 bases matching. The germline V gene provides CDR1 MNHEY and CDR2 SVGAGI. Counted from cysteine to phenylalanine, this CDR3 has 14 amino acids. The kept DNA is CDR3 alone, 42 bases in frame from the first base. Relative to germline, V is 5 bases shorter and J is 7 bases shorter, with 12 bases between their ends.